The 3 T cell receptor beta chains in this list originate from one sample, sequenced in a study of blood T cells in healthy people across ages. Then a second PCR, running roughly 7 to 11 cycles, was carried out with a sample-barcoded 5' primer and a J-beta primer mix. TCRdb re-called the 5' RACE reads through MiXCR, storing one row per CDR3 protein. The sample has about 1.8 million distinct CDR3 sequences, less than 50% seen once. Sequenced input: blood. These receptors came from a middle-aged woman in good health.

The DNA for the CDR3 is TGTGCCAGCAGCCGGAAAGACCCTACAGGGTCCCGGGCCAACGTCCTGACTTTC. Translation: CASSRKDPTGSRANVLTF. This chain connects TRBV3-1 to TRBJ2-6; D perhaps matches TRBD1 (6 bases). CDR1 is LGHDT and CDR2 is YNNKEL in the germline V gene (reference sequence). The V and J ends lost 4 bases and 5 bases respectively, with 21 bases between them. The CDR3 sequence is 18 residues long. Drawing the rest from reference TRBV3-1 and TRBJ2-6, the complete variable domain is DTAVSQTPKYLVTQMGNDKSIKCEQNLGHDTMYWYKQDSKKFLKIMFSYNNKELIINETVPNRFSPKSPDKAHLNLHINSLELGDSAVYFCASSRKDPTGSRANVLTFGAGSRLTVL.

V and J are TRBV28 and TRBJ2-5, with D possibly being TRBD1 (6 bases). This CDR3 spans 14 amino acids. V shed 6 bases and J shed 3 bases, with 14 bases lying between them. The germline V gene has CDR1 MDHEN and CDR2 SYDVKM. In DNA form, the CDR3 reads TGTGCCAGCAGGAGCACAGGGTTTGAAGAGACCCAGTACTTC. Translating it yields CASRSTGFEETQYF.

This chain uses TRBV6-5 with TRBJ1-5; the D is unclear. V dropped 5 bases and J dropped 2 bases, with 10 bases sitting between them. Germline V lookup: CDR1 MNHEY, CDR2 SVGAGI. This CDR3 is 14 amino acids long. CDR3 amino acids: CASSRKFGNQPQHF. The CDR3 DNA follows: TGTGCCAGCAGTCGTAAATTCGGCAATCAGCCCCAGCATTTT.